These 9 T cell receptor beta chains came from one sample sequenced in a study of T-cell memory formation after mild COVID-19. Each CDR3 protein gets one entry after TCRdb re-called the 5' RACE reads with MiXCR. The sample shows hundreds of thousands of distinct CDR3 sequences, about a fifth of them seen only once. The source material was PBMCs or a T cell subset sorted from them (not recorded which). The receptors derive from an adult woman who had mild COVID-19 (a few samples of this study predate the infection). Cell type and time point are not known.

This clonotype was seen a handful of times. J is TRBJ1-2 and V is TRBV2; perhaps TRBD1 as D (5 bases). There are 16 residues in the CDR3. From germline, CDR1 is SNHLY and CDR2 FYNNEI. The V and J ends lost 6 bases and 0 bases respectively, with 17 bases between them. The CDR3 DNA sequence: TGTGCCAGCAGGGCAGGGCTACGTGGCTCTAACTATGGCTACACCTTC. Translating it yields CASRAGLRGSNYGYTF.

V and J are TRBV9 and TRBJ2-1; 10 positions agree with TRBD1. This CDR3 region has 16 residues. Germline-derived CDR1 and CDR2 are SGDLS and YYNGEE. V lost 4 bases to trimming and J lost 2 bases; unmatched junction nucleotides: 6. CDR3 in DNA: TGTGCCAGCAGCCCCTCCGGACAGGGGGCCTACAATGAGCAGTTCTTC. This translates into CASSPSGQGAYNEQFF.

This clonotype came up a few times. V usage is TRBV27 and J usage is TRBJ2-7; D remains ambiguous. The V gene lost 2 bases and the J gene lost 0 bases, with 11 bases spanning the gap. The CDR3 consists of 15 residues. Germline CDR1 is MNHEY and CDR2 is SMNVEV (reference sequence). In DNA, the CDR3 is TGTGCCAGCAGTTTAAAGGTTACAGACTCCTACGAGCAGTACTTC. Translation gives CASSLKVTDSYEQYF.

CDR3 DNA sequence: TGTGCCAGCAGCTTAGGGACGCTCGGCGGGGAGCTGTTTTTT. It translates to CASSLGTLGGELFF. The chain has TRBV7-2 and TRBJ2-2; D is unresolved. CDR1 and CDR2 from the germline V gene are SGHTA and FQGNSA. V lost 1 base and J 7 bases, leaving 10 bases between the germline ends. This CDR3 has 14 amino acids.

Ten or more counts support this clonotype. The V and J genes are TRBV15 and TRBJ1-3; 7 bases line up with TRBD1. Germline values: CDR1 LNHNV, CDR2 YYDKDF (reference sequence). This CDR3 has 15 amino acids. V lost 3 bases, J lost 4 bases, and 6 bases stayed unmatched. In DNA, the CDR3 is TGTGCCACCAGCAGGCTACAGGGGTCGGGAAACACCATATATTTT. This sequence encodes CATSRLQGSGNTIYF. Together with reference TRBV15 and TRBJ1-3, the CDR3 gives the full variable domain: DAMVIQNPRYQVTQFGKPVTLSCSQTLNHNVMYWYQQKSSQAPKLLFHYYDKDFNNEADTPDNFQSRRPNTSFCFLDIRSPGLGDTAMYLCATSRLQGSGNTIYFGEGSWLTVV.

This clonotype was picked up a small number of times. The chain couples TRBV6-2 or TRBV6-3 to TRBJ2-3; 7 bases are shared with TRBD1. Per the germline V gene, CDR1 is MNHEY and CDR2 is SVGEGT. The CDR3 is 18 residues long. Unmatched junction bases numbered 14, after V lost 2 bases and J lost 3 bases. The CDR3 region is CASSYDAWTRGRTDTQYF. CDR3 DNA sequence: TGTGCCAGCAGTTACGACGCATGGACAAGGGGGCGGACAGATACGCAGTATTTT.

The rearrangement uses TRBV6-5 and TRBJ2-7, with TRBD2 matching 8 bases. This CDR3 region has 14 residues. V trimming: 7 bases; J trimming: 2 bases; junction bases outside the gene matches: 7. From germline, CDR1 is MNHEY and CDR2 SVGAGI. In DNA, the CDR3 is TGTGCCAGCACAACGGGGGGGAGGCCCTACGAGCAGTACTTC. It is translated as CASTTGGRPYEQYF.

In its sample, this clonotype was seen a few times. The CDR3 region has the DNA TGTGCCATCAGTTATGGACAGGGGTCCTACGAGCAGTACTTC. Amino acid sequence: CAISYGQGSYEQYF. The rearrangement joins TRBV10-3 to TRBJ2-7, with 9 bases identical to TRBD1. CDR1 ENHRY and CDR2 SYGVKD come from the germline V gene. CDR3 length equals 14 residues. Unmatched junction bases numbered 3, after V lost 5 bases and J lost 1 base.

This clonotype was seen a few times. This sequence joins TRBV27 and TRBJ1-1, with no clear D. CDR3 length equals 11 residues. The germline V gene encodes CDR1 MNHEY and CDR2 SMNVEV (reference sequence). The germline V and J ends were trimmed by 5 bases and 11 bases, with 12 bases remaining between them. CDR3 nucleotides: TGTGCCAGCAGTGCGGGGAGGGCCGCTTTCTTT. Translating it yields CASSAGRAAFF.